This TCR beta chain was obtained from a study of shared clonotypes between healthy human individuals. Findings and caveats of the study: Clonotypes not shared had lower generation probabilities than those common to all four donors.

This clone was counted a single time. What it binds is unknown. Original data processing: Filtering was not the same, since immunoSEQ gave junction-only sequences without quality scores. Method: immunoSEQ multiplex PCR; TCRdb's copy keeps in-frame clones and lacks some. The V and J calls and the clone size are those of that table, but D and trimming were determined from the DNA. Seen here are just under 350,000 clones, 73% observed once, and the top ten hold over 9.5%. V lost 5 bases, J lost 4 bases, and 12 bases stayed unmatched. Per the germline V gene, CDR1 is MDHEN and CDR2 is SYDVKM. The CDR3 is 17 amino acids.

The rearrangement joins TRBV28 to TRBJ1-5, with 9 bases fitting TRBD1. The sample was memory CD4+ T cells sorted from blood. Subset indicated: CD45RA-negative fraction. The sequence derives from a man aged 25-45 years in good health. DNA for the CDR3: TGTGCCAGCAGTAATCCGGGACAGGGTTCGAGGAATCAGCCCCAGCATTTT. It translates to CASSNPGQGSRNQPQHF.